The 16 T cell receptor beta chains in this list originate from one sample, sequenced in a study of T-cell memory formation after mild COVID-19 (dated by TCRdb to the early 2020s). Libraries were constructed by 5' RACE. The reads were generated on an Illumina NovaSeq 6000. Through fastp at Q25 and MiXCR, TCRdb rebuilt clones from the public reads, retaining in-frame beta chains. All rows with the same CDR3 protein become a single entry with the most common DNA and genes. The table for this sample lists around 390,000 distinct CDR3 sequences; about 15% of them were counted only once. Around a fifth of the sample lies in the top ten. Material for sequencing was PBMCs or a T cell subset sorted from them (not recorded which). These receptors originate from a man younger than 35 who had mild COVID-19 (a few samples of this study predate the infection). The sample titles of this study are shuffled in the database, so cell type and time point are left out; the donor was told from shared clones.

The V call is TRBV15, the J call TRBJ2-7, with 7 nucleotides matching TRBD2. Looked up from germline, CDR1 is LNHNV and CDR2 is YYDKDF (reference sequence). This CDR3 is 17 amino acids long. V lost 0 bases, J lost 2 bases, and 10 bases stayed unmatched. CDR3 amino acids: CATSRDPGGGIPYEQYF. The CDR3 DNA follows: TGTGCCACCAGCAGAGATCCTGGGGGGGGGATCCCCTACGAGCAGTACTTC.

Points on this clonotype: One base away lies a much larger clone, so this may be a sequencing read error. The chain uses TRBV27 and TRBJ2-3, with a tentative D call TRBD1 (6 bases). Per germline, CDR1 MNHEY and CDR2 SMNVEV (reference sequence). Trimming removed 4 bases from V and 2 bases from J, with 7 bases in between. The CDR3 consists of 13 residues. The CDR3 nucleotides read TGTGCCAGCAGTTGGACAGTCACAGATACGCAGTATTTT. Translating gives CASSWTVTDTQYF.

This chain links TRBV4-2 with TRBJ1-1; D not certain. Germline CDR1 is LGHNA and CDR2 is YNFKEQ. The CDR3 spans 14 residues. V lost 1 base and J 6 bases, leaving 12 bases between the germline ends. CDR3 bases: TGTGCCAGCAGCCAAGGGTGGGCAAACGCTGAAGCTTTCTTT. Protein product: CASSQGWANAEAFF.

This clonotype was seen only a few times. This chain links TRBV5-4 with TRBJ2-5, with TRBD1 matching 7 bases. CDR1 and CDR2 from the germline V gene are SGHNT and YYREEE (reference sequence). The ends lost 6 bases at V and 1 base at J; junction bases unmatched: 6. CDR3 length: 14 amino acids. CDR3 sequence reads: CASTTAGGQETQYF. CDR3 nucleotide sequence: TGTGCCAGCACCACGGCAGGGGGCCAAGAGACCCAGTACTTC.

This clonotype was observed a few times. The CDR3 nucleotides are TGTGCCAGCAGTTCCCCCAGGGGGACAACCGAGGAGACCCAGTACTTC. This sequence encodes CASSSPRGTTEETQYF. The V gene is TRBV12-3 or TRBV12-4, the J gene TRBJ2-5, with TRBD1 matching 7 bases. The CDR3 sequence is 16 residues long. The trim removed 4 bases at V and 5 bases at J, leaving 13 bases unmatched.

There are a few counts of this clonotype. The V gene is TRBV6-5, the J gene TRBJ1-1; D ambiguous. The germline V and J ends were trimmed by 2 bases and 2 bases, with 9 bases remaining between them. CDR3 length: 14 amino acids. Looked up from germline, CDR1 is MNHEY and CDR2 is SVGAGI. The CDR3 reads CASSYEGSNTEAFF. DNA of the CDR3: TGTGCCAGCAGTTACGAAGGGAGTAACACTGAAGCTTTCTTT.

V is TRBV6-5 and J is TRBJ2-2; 10 nucleotides line up with TRBD1. V lost 0 bases, J lost 3 bases, and 10 bases stayed unmatched. The CDR3 consists of 19 residues. Germline loops: CDR1 MNHEY, CDR2 SVGAGI. The DNA for the CDR3 is TGTGCCAGCAGTTACTCGGGCCGGGACAGGGGCTACTACACCGGGGAGCTGTTTTTT. As protein: CASSYSGRDRGYYTGELFF.

The sample holds many counts of this clonotype. CDR3 DNA sequence: TGTGCCAGCAGTTTTCAGTACTCCAACCCGAACACTGAAGCTTTCTTT. It yields the protein CASSFQYSNPNTEAFF. V is TRBV28 and J is TRBJ1-1; D is unresolved. From germline, CDR1 is MDHEN and CDR2 SYDVKM. There are 16 residues in the CDR3. Trimming removed 3 bases from V and 1 base from J, with 15 bases in between.

The table lists this clonotype with many counts. The DNA for the CDR3 is TGTGCCAGCAGCTTCGCTAGCGGGGGCTACACAGATACGCAGTATTTT. This sequence encodes CASSFASGGYTDTQYF. This sequence joins TRBV7-8 and TRBJ2-3; the match to TRBD2 covers 10 bases. From germline, CDR1 is SGHVS and CDR2 FQNEAQ. Losses at the gene ends were 3 bases for V and 2 bases for J; bases not matched to a gene: 5. The CDR3 totals 16 residues.

The chain is built from TRBV5-1 and TRBJ1-5, with 8 bases aligning to TRBD1. This CDR3 region has 15 residues. Trimming took 0 bases from V and 1 from J; bases not matched to a gene: 0. The germline V gene has CDR1 SGHRS and CDR2 YFSETQ. In DNA, the CDR3 is TGCGCCAGCAGCTTGGGGGACAGGAGCAATCAGCCCCAGCATTTT. This translates into CASSLGDRSNQPQHF.

The J gene is TRBJ1-2, the V gene TRBV7-9, with 7 bases aligning to TRBD1. Trimming removed 5 bases from V and 8 bases from J; junction bases left unmatched: 14. This CDR3 has 15 residues. Germline V lookup: CDR1 SEHNR, CDR2 FQNEAQ (reference sequence). The DNA for the CDR3 is TGTGCCAGCAGCCCATCGTCGGACAGGAGCGACGGCTACACCTTC. Its protein is CASSPSSDRSDGYTF.

The chain recombines TRBV12-3 or TRBV12-4 with TRBJ1-2, with D uncertain. The CDR3 has 13 residues. V was pared by 6 bases and J by 7 bases, with 15 bases between. The CDR3, as DNA: TGTGCCAGCAGAGATACTCGAGGCGGTGGCTACACCTTC. The encoded protein is CASRDTRGGGYTF.

The chain joins TRBV7-4 to TRBJ1-1, with D tentatively TRBD1 (6 bases). Deletions cut 4 bases from V and 4 bases from J, with 13 bases between. Germline V gives CDR1 SGHVT, CDR2 SQSDAQ. The CDR3 is 14 residues long. The CDR3 reads CASSYGQCGTEAFF. In DNA, the CDR3 is TGTGCCAGCAGCTACGGACAGTGCGGCACTGAAGCTTTCTTT.

The genes are TRBV20-1 and TRBJ1-4; the match to TRBD1 covers 8 bases. The CDR3 extends over 12 amino acids. V trimming: 6 bases; J trimming: 10 bases; junction bases outside the gene matches: 7. Germline lookup yields CDR1 DFQATT and CDR2 SNEGSKA (reference sequence). This CDR3 reads CSAPDRDGKLFF. CDR3 bases: TGCAGTGCCCCGGACAGGGACGGAAAACTGTTTTTT.

The chain has TRBV7-2 and TRBJ2-1; D ambiguous. CDR1 SGHTA and CDR2 FQGNSA come from the germline V gene. The CDR3 loop spans 13 amino acids. With 1 base removed from V and 10 bases from J, the gap between germline ends came to 11 bases. CDR3 nucleotide sequence: TGTGCCAGCAGCTTAGTTTCCCCGGCGGAGCAGTTCTTC. This sequence encodes CASSLVSPAEQFF.

This clonotype appeared many times. The chain is built from TRBV7-9 and TRBJ1-3; no reliable D call. CDR1 and CDR2 from the germline V gene are SEHNR and FQNEAQ (reference sequence). Trimming took off 5 bases at V and 2 bases at J, with 4 bases between the two ends. The CDR3 has 12 amino acids. Written as DNA, the CDR3 is TGTGCCAGCAGCCAGACTGGAAACACCATATATTTT. This sequence encodes CASSQTGNTIYF.